This note documents a single TCR beta chain sequence. This sample is part of a study of T cell responses to AZD1222 COVID-19 vaccine. Clones were sequenced by immunoSEQ multiplex PCR, and TCRdb holds only the in-frame ones, with some missing. The repertoire holds 100,000 to 150,000 clones, with roughly 85% as singletons. This CDR3 has 18 residues. The germline V gene encodes CDR1 SNHLY and CDR2 FYNNEI. V lost 4 bases, J lost 0 bases, and 19 bases lay in between. Specimen: peripheral blood, collected 28 days after the second AZD1222 dose. The chain uses TRBV2 and TRBJ1-5; D remains unclear. The TCR was taken from an adult who received the AZD1222 COVID-19 vaccine. CDR3 DNA sequence: TGTGCCAGCAGTGGCCCATCAACGAAACAATATAGCAATCAGCCCCAGCATTTT. This codes for CASSGPSTKQYSNQPQHF.